One and the same sample provided the 17 T cell receptor beta chains below, sequenced in a study of OX40 agonist ivuxolimab in advanced cancers. Profiling relied on immunoSEQ multiplex PCR, and the TCRdb table lists in-frame clones only, not all of them. The sample has around 39,000 clones, about 81% seen once. The input for sequencing was CD4+ or CD8+ T cells sorted from blood, taken in a trial of the OX40 agonist ivuxolimab. The receptors were sampled from an adult with an advanced solid tumor such as melanoma, head and neck, liver or kidney cancer.

The chain links TRBV10-1 to TRBJ2-6; D might be TRBD1 or TRBD2, each matching 6 bases. Germline assignment: CDR1 WNHNN and CDR2 SYGVQD (reference sequence). CDR3 size: 15 residues. V was pared by 3 bases and J by 3 bases, with 9 bases between. DNA for the CDR3: TGCGCCAGCAGTGAAGGGGGGCTTGGGGCCAACGTCCTGACTTTC. Translation: CASSEGGLGANVLTF.

The rearrangement uses TRBV5-1 and TRBJ2-2, with D hard to call. Trimming removed 4 bases from V and 5 bases from J, with 12 bases in between. Germline V gene lookup returns CDR1 SGHRS and CDR2 YFSETQ. The CDR3 runs 14 residues. For the CDR3, the DNA is TGCGCCAGCAGCGGCGGACGTGAGACCGGGGAGCTGTTTTTT. It yields the protein CASSGGRETGELFF.

The sample holds a few counts of this clone. The V call is TRBV19, the J call TRBJ1-2, with D possibly TRBD1 on 5 matching bases. From germline, CDR1 is LNHDA and CDR2 SQIVND (reference sequence). V lost 3 bases and J lost 8, with 13 bases in between. The CDR3 covers 13 residues. The CDR3 sequence: CASSMYVGDGYTF. DNA of the CDR3: TGTGCCAGTAGTATGTATGTGGGGGACGGCTACACCTTC.

This clone was recorded a few times. The genes are TRBV7-2 and TRBJ1-2, with TRBD1 as a possible D gene (5 bases). V was trimmed by 5 bases and J by 6 bases, leaving 13 bases between them. Germline V gives CDR1 SGHTA, CDR2 FQGNSA. This CDR3 has 13 amino acids. The CDR3: CASSPPGTDGYTF. DNA for the CDR3: TGTGCCAGCAGCCCGCCCGGGACGGATGGCTACACCTTC.

This clone has just one count. The chain is built from TRBV27 and TRBJ1-2; D gene unclear. This CDR3 has 16 amino acids. The germline V gene encodes CDR1 MNHEY and CDR2 SMNVEV (reference sequence). V shed 5 bases and J shed 7 bases, with 23 bases lying between them. In DNA form, the CDR3 reads TGTGCCAGCAGTATCGGCGGGCCCTACTTGGCAGGTGGCTACACCTTC. It yields the protein CASSIGGPYLAGGYTF.

The chain recombines TRBV5-1 with TRBJ2-5; D is possibly TRBD1 or TRBD2 (6 bases each). CDR1 is SGHRS and CDR2 is YFSETQ in the germline V gene. The CDR3 runs 14 residues. V was shortened by 5 bases and J by 5 bases, with 16 bases between the two germline ends. The CDR3 DNA is TGCGCCAGCAGAACGGGGGCGCGAGGGGAGACCCAGTACTTC. Its translation is CASRTGARGETQYF.

The genes are TRBV5-1 and TRBJ2-5; 9 bases map to TRBD2. Per the germline V gene, CDR1 is SGHRS and CDR2 is YFSETQ. The CDR3 covers 15 residues. V lost 1 base and J lost 5; bases outside the gene matches: 6. The CDR3 coding sequence is TGCGCCAGCAGCTTGAGCGGGAGGTTAGGCGAGACCCAGTACTTC. The encoded protein is CASSLSGRLGETQYF.

Only one count was recorded for this clone. This sequence joins TRBV18 and TRBJ1-2; 8 bases are a match to TRBD1. The CDR3 loop spans 14 amino acids. The trim removed 3 bases at V and 0 bases at J, leaving 0 bases unmatched. The germline CDR1 and CDR2 sequences are KGHSH and LQKENI. The CDR3 sequence is CASSPDRANYGYTF. The CDR3 DNA sequence: TGTGCCAGCTCACCGGACAGGGCTAACTATGGCTACACCTTC.

The gene calls are TRBV7-3 and TRBJ2-1; 7 positions match TRBD2. The V and J ends lost 4 bases and 0 bases, in that order; junction bases with no gene match: 3. Germline V gives CDR1 SGHTA, CDR2 FQGTGA. This CDR3 has 15 amino acids. The CDR3 is CASSSRGGSYNEQFF. The CDR3 DNA sequence: TGTGCCAGCAGCTCCCGCGGGGGCTCCTACAATGAGCAGTTCTTC.

The chain is built from TRBV18 and TRBJ1-2; D gene unclear. The germline gives CDR1 KGHSH, CDR2 LQKENI. V lost 4 bases to trimming and J lost 2 bases, with 8 bases between them. The CDR3 covers 13 residues. DNA for the CDR3: TGTGCCAGCTCACAACAGACAAACTATGGCTACACCTTC. The encoded protein is CASSQQTNYGYTF.

This clone is a singleton in its sample. The chain links TRBV7-3 to TRBJ1-1, with 7 bases lining up with TRBD1. Unmatched junction bases numbered 10, after V lost 5 bases and J lost 7 bases. CDR3 size: 14 residues. Germline CDR1 reads SGHTA; CDR2 reads FQGTGA. CDR3 sequence reads: CASSPRKGAIEAFF. The CDR3 DNA sequence: TGTGCCAGCAGCCCCCGGAAGGGGGCGATTGAAGCTTTCTTT.

The chain combines TRBV28 with TRBJ1-5; D is uncertain. V lost 6 bases and J 0 bases, leaving 15 bases between the germline ends. This CDR3 has 16 amino acids. Germline V gene sequence: CDR1 MDHEN, CDR2 SYDVKM. The DNA for the CDR3 is TGTGCCAGCAGCCCAAGCATCGGATATAGCAATCAGCCCCAGCATTTT. This translates into CASSPSIGYSNQPQHF.

V is TRBV29-1 and J is TRBJ2-3, with D perhaps being TRBD1 or TRBD2 (5 bases each). Looked up from germline, CDR1 is SQVTM and CDR2 is ANQGSEA. Deletions cut 7 bases from V and 5 bases from J, with 10 bases between. This CDR3 contains 11 residues. CDR3 nucleotide sequence: TGCAGCGCGGGGCCTCAAGATACGCAGTATTTT. It specifies CSAGPQDTQYF.

V usage is TRBV30 and J usage is TRBJ2-1; tentative D call: TRBD2 (6 bases). Germline loops: CDR1 GTSNPN, CDR2 SVGIG (reference sequence). The CDR3 runs 12 residues. Trimming removed 3 bases at V and 8 bases at J, with 11 bases between. The CDR3, as DNA: TGTGCCTGGAGCCCTGGGGGGTATGAGCAGTTCTTC. This codes for CAWSPGGYEQFF.

The chain is built from TRBV7-2 and TRBJ2-6; D is unclear. Germline loops: CDR1 SGHTA, CDR2 FQGNSA. This CDR3 is 19 amino acids long. V lost 7 bases, J lost 1 base, and 23 bases lay in between. The CDR3 nucleotides read TGTGCCAGCAACGTCTCGACAAGGTTGACAAGGTCTGGGGCCAACGTCCTGACTTTC. Its protein product is CASNVSTRLTRSGANVLTF.

The rearrangement joins TRBV19 to TRBJ1-3; D unresolved. The CDR3 has 15 residues. Germline V gene sequence: CDR1 LNHDA, CDR2 SQIVND (reference sequence). V was clipped by 6 bases and J by 1 base, with 13 bases between them. CDR3 bases: TGTGCCAGTAGCCCCCCGGGCAGATCTGGAAACACCATATATTTT. Its translation is CASSPPGRSGNTIYF.

This rearrangement joins TRBV7-2 to TRBJ2-7, with D hard to call. V was pared by 4 bases and J by 4 bases, with 17 bases between. This CDR3 comprises 15 residues. The V gene's germline CDR1 is SGHTA and CDR2 FQGNSA. The CDR3 region is CASSSEIALTYEQYF. DNA for the CDR3: TGTGCCAGCAGCTCGGAAATCGCGCTAACTTACGAGCAGTACTTC.